The TCR beta chain described here comes from a study of CD8+CD57+ T cells in acquired aplastic anemia. Study-level background: The sorted CD4+ and CD8+ cells yielded an average around 3.2 ug of DNA.

A note on this clonotype: Its cognate antigen is unknown.

The TCR beta profiling, which covered VDJ combination and CDR3 sequence, was carried out using genomic DNA as the template. Using its own MiXCR run on the reads, TCRdb lists one record per CDR3 protein. The sample includes 150,000 to 200,000 distinct CDR3 sequences, about 60% of them seen just once. Patients included in sequencing had previously demonstrated CD8+CD57+ cell expansion by flow cytometry. Severe acquired aplastic anemia was present in all patients. Patients were untreated when blood was sampled. Whole-study results and caveats: Significant differences in CD8+ Simpson's diversity were not observed between patients and controls.

CDR3 length: 14 residues. The ends were cut back, 4 bases at V and 10 bases at J, with 14 bases in the middle. Germline lookup yields CDR1 LNHDA and CDR2 SQIVND (reference sequence). The chain couples TRBV19 to TRBJ1-6, with D tentatively TRBD1 (6 bases). Material: sorted CD4+, CD8+, or CD8+CD57+ T cells (not recorded which) from PBMCs. This TCR was sampled from a human donor with aplastic anemia. The CDR3: CASSTQGRLSPLHF. The CDR3 DNA reads TGTGCCAGTAGTACCCAGGGGAGATTATCACCCCTCCACTTT. Variable domain in full (rest from reference TRBV19 and TRBJ1-6): DGGITQSPKYLFRKEGQNVTLSCEQNLNHDAMYWYRQDPGQGLRLIYYSQIVNDFQKGDIAEGYSVSREKKESFPLTVTSAQKNPTAFYLCASSTQGRLSPLHFGNGTRLTVT.